The T cell receptor (beta chain) under discussion was sequenced for a study of radiation and T cells in renal cell carcinoma. The time point is: blood 4 weeks post-SBRT, at nephrectomy. The treatment denotes: 15 Gy SBRT to primary tumor, nephrectomy 4 weeks later. Clear cell pathology was present in this patient's renal cell carcinoma. The repertoire was sequenced with immunoSEQ multiplex PCR; TCRdb's copy has only in-frame clones and lacks some. This repertoire shows roughly 45,000 clones, roughly 82% found once; its top ten account for 27%. This CDR3 contains 16 residues. Looked up from germline, CDR1 is SGHDT and CDR2 is YYEEEE. Trimming took off 3 bases at V and 1 base at J, with 13 bases between the two ends. Only one count was recorded for this clone.

The origin of this receptor is a woman aged 70-85 years with renal cell carcinoma. The sequences come from blood, collected from a patient whose treatment included radiotherapy and nephrectomy. The chain is built from TRBV5-6 and TRBJ1-4; D might be TRBD1 (6 bases). The DNA for the CDR3 is TGTGCCAGCAGCTCCTGGAGGGGGTTAACTAATGAAAAACTGTTTTTT. Encoded protein: CASSSWRGLTNEKLFF. Complete variable domain (other parts from reference TRBV5-6 and TRBJ1-4): DAGVTQSPTHLIKTRGQQVTLRCSPKSGHDTVSWYQQALGQGPQFIFQYYEEEERQRGNFPDRFSGHQFPNYSSELNVNALLLGDSALYLCASSSWRGLTNEKLFFGSGTQLSVL.